A selection of T cell receptor beta chains follows, all from one sample in a study of T cells in Graves' hyperthyroidism and ophthalmopathy. A single record per CDR3 protein comes from TCRdb applying MiXCR to the multiplex PCR reads. The sample carries 600,000 or so distinct CDR3 sequences, 16% recorded once. Specimen: blood. The receptors shown here come from a woman under 40 with Graves' hyperthyroidism. Both conserved end residues are part of each CDR3. D genes are given only for firm matches. Clone size, where shown, is once, few, many, or a class for clones that have expanded.

D gene | J gene | V gene | clone size | CDR3 protein | CDR3 DNA
- | TRBJ2-1 | TRBV20-1 | many | CSARDSGDWNEQFF | TGCAGTGCTAGAGATAGCGGTGATTGGAATGAGCAGTTCTTC
TRBD1 | TRBJ1-5 | TRBV28 | many | CASSGQGAIQPQHF | TGTGCCAGCAGTGGACAGGGGGCAATACAGCCCCAGCATTTT
- | TRBJ2-5 | TRBV5-1 | - | CASSPRPGQGSETQYF | TGCGCCAGCAGTCCCCGCCCGGGACAAGGCTCGGAGACCCAGTACTTC
- | TRBJ1-4 | TRBV20-1 | few | CSAINRNEKLFF | TGCAGTGCTATAAACAGGAATGAAAAACTGTTTTTT
- | TRBJ2-3 | TRBV18 | few | CASSPYGVAGTDTQYF | TGTGCCAGCTCACCCTACGGGGTAGCGGGCACAGATACGCAGTATTTT
TRBD1 | TRBJ2-7 | TRBV7-2 | few | CASSWSRTGAYEQYF | TGTGCCAGCAGCTGGTCCCGGACAGGGGCCTACGAGCAGTACTTC
- | TRBJ2-1 | TRBV7-2 | few | CASSPDGAGGRQFF | TGTGCCAGCAGCCCAGATGGGGCTGGGGGGAGGCAGTTCTTC
TRBD1 | TRBJ2-4 | TRBV13 | - | CASSSPLQGPIQYF | TGTGCCAGCAGCTCTCCGTTACAGGGGCCCATTCAGTACTTC
- | TRBJ1-1 | TRBV14 | - | CASSSGGLFNTEAFF | TGTGCCAGCAGCTCCGGTGGGCTATTTAACACTGAAGCTTTCTTT
TRBD2 | TRBJ2-7 | TRBV28 | many | CASSFLAGRDEQYF | TGTGCCAGCAGTTTCCTAGCGGGAAGGGACGAGCAGTACTTC
TRBD2 | TRBJ2-3 | TRBV12-3/TRBV12-4 | - | CASRRLAGRTQYF | TGTGCCAGCAGGCGGCTAGCGGGGCGTACGCAGTATTTT
- | TRBJ1-2 | TRBV7-2 | - | CASSFLQGRDGYTF | TGTGCCAGCAGCTTTCTCCAGGGAAGGGATGGCTACACCTTC
- | TRBJ2-5 | TRBV28 | many | CASSLFTWGQGASEYF | -
TRBD1 | TRBJ2-5 | TRBV5-1 | few | CASSLEGTGFEETQYF | TGCGCCAGCAGCTTAGAAGGGACAGGGTTTGAAGAGACCCAGTACTTC
- | TRBJ2-7 | TRBV27 | many | CASSLQVSGMNEQYF | TGTGCCAGCAGTTTACAGGTTTCAGGGATGAACGAGCAGTACTTC
- | TRBJ1-2 | TRBV19 | - | CASSILQERYGYTF | TGTGCCAGTAGTATCCTACAGGAGAGATATGGCTACACCTTC
TRBD2 | TRBJ2-3 | TRBV6-2/TRBV6-3 | many | CASTNSGRATDTQYF | TGTGCCAGTACCAATAGCGGGAGGGCCACAGATACGCAGTATTTT
- | TRBJ1-1 | TRBV29-1 | - | CSGTGGGNTEAFF | TGCAGCGGTACTGGCGGGGGGAACACTGAAGCTTTCTTT
TRBD1 | TRBJ1-2 | TRBV19 | - | CASSIAVTGGARANYGYTF | TGTGCCAGTAGTATAGCTGTGACAGGGGGCGCGCGAGCTAACTATGGCTACACCTTC
- | TRBJ2-7 | TRBV12-3/TRBV12-4 | - | CASSLSRDNYEQYF | TGTGCCAGCAGTTTATCCCGAGACAACTACGAGCAGTACTTC
- | TRBJ2-1 | TRBV12-3/TRBV12-4 | many | CATRESYNEQFF | TGTGCCACACGCGAATCCTACAATGAGCAGTTCTTC
TRBD1 | TRBJ2-7 | TRBV28 | - | CASSSPGTGVFEQYF | TGTGCCAGCAGCTCCCCCGGGACAGGGGTCTTCGAGCAGTACTTC
- | TRBJ2-1 | TRBV7-3 | many | CASSYLAGASYNEQFF | TGTGCCAGCAGCTACCTGGCCGGAGCTAGTTACAATGAGCAGTTCTTC
- | TRBJ2-7 | TRBV27 | - | CASSLTAGSYEQYF | TGTGCCAGCAGCCTTACTGCGGGGTCCTACGAGCAGTACTTC
- | TRBJ1-5 | TRBV7-2 | many | CASSTDGGGNQPQHF | TGTGCCAGCAGCACGGACGGGGGCGGTAATCAGCCCCAGCATTTT
- | TRBJ2-3 | TRBV24-1 | many | CATSDLRSTGTTQYF | TGTGCCACCAGTGATTTGCGTTCAACAGGGACCACGCAGTATTTT
TRBD2 | TRBJ2-7 | TRBV5-1 | many | CASSLALTGTSAVSHYEQYF | TGCGCCAGCAGCTTGGCCTTAACCGGGACTAGCGCCGTCTCCCACTACGAGCAGTACTTC
TRBD2 | TRBJ2-1 | TRBV12-3/TRBV12-4 | many | CASRTGGSYNEQFF | TGTGCCAGCAGGACGGGGGGGTCCTACAATGAGCAGTTCTTC
- | TRBJ2-3 | TRBV9 | many | CASSPYDSRTDTQYF | TGTGCCAGCAGCCCCTATGATTCACGCACAGATACGCAGTATTTT
- | TRBJ2-1 | TRBV20-1 | medium-sized | CSARDYYNEQFF | TGCAGTGCTAGAGATTATTACAATGAGCAGTTCTTC
- | TRBJ2-1 | TRBV3-1 | few | CASSQEPWGEQFF | TGTGCCAGCAGCCAAGAGCCCTGGGGGGAGCAGTTCTTC
TRBD2 | TRBJ2-1 | TRBV3-1 | many | CASSPPSGAYNEQFF | TGTGCCAGCAGCCCACCTAGCGGAGCCTACAATGAGCAGTTCTTC
- | TRBJ2-7 | TRBV7-9 | - | CASSPQYGLAVYEQYF | TGTGCCAGCAGCCCACAATATGGACTGGCCGTTTACGAGCAGTACTTC
TRBD1 | TRBJ1-1 | TRBV5-1 | once | CASSLGRGLYTEAFF | TGCGCCAGCAGCTTGGGTAGGGGGCTGTATACTGAAGCTTTCTTT
TRBD2 | TRBJ2-1 | TRBV5-1 | few | CASSWREPTYNEQFF | TGCGCCAGCAGCTGGCGGGAGCCCACCTACAATGAGCAGTTCTTC
TRBD1 | TRBJ1-1 | TRBV3-1 | many | CASSPYRGTVANTEAFF | TGTGCCAGCAGCCCTTACAGGGGAACAGTAGCAAACACTGAAGCTTTCTTT
- | TRBJ1-1 | TRBV4-3 | many | CASSQGPYAEAFF | TGCGCCAGCAGCCAAGGCCCGTACGCTGAAGCTTTCTTT
- | TRBJ2-3 | TRBV5-1 | many | CASSLFGSSTDTQYF | TGCGCCAGCAGCTTATTCGGGTCCAGCACAGATACGCAGTATTTT
- | TRBJ1-5 | TRBV28 | few | CASSPTGTPGNQPQHF | TGTGCCAGCAGTCCAACAGGGACCCCGGGCAATCAGCCCCAGCATTTT
- | TRBJ2-6 | TRBV6-4 | few | CASSDRRASGANVLTF | TGTGCCAGCAGTGATCGAAGAGCCTCTGGGGCCAACGTCCTGACTTTC
TRBD2 | TRBJ2-7 | TRBV12-3/TRBV12-4 | - | CASSLSGGPSTYEQYF | TGTGCCAGCAGTTTATCGGGAGGGCCGTCGACCTACGAGCAGTACTTC
- | TRBJ1-2 | TRBV6-5 | many | CASSYSGGYGYTF | TGTGCCAGCAGTTACTCTGGAGGGTATGGCTACACCTTC
- | TRBJ2-7 | TRBV27 | many | CASSFWGTSSYEQYF | TGTGCCAGCAGTTTCTGGGGGACTTCCTCCTACGAGCAGTACTTC
- | TRBJ2-7 | TRBV3-1 | many | CASSHFPAYEQYF | TGTGCCAGCAGCCATTTCCCAGCCTACGAGCAGTACTTC
- | TRBJ1-4 | TRBV7-8 | - | CASSLSSRVKLFF | TGTGCCAGCAGCTTATCGTCCCGGGTAAAACTGTTTTTT
- | TRBJ1-3 | TRBV9 | - | CASSVAGEDTIYF | TGTGCCAGCAGCGTAGCCGGGGAAGACACCATATATTTT
- | TRBJ1-3 | TRBV6-1 | few | CASSRGAVSGNTIYF | TGTGCCAGCAGCCGCGGGGCGGTCTCTGGAAACACCATATATTTT
TRBD2 | TRBJ2-1 | TRBV7-8 | many | CASSSWTSGLYNEQFF | TGTGCCAGCAGCTCCTGGACTAGCGGATTATACAATGAGCAGTTCTTC
TRBD2 | TRBJ2-5 | TRBV24-1 | - | CATSPSGGYQETQYF | TGTGCCACCAGTCCCTCGGGGGGATACCAAGAGACCCAGTACTTC
- | TRBJ2-2 | TRBV7-9 | - | CASSGGPLNTGELFF | TGTGCCAGCAGCGGGGGCCCTCTCAACACCGGGGAGCTGTTTTTT
- | TRBJ1-1 | TRBV25-1 | - | CASSESVGGNTEAFF | TGTGCCAGCAGTGAATCTGTCGGAGGGAACACTGAAGCTTTCTTT
- | TRBJ1-1 | TRBV6-2/TRBV6-3 | - | CASREQLNTEAFF | TGTGCCAGCAGGGAACAGCTGAACACTGAAGCTTTCTTT
- | TRBJ2-7 | TRBV20-1 | - | CSARYGSHEQYF | TGCAGTGCTAGATACGGGAGCCACGAGCAGTACTTC
TRBD2 | TRBJ2-1 | TRBV19 | - | CASGPGGPYNEQFF | TGTGCCAGTGGCCCGGGAGGGCCCTACAATGAGCAGTTCTTC
- | TRBJ1-5 | TRBV27 | few | CASSLEATNQPQHF | TGTGCCAGCAGTTTGGAGGCGACCAATCAGCCCCAGCATTTT